The clone carrying this TCR beta chain has a handful of counts. Antigen: not known. This sample stems from a study of T cells in localized non-small cell lung cancer. The assay was immunoSEQ multiplex PCR, and TCRdb's table has in-frame clones only and misses some. The sample lists over a thousand clones; under 30% were seen once. Study-wide points: In uninvolved adjacent lung, T cell clonality reached its highest value, exceeding tumor. Higher T cell density in the blood was associated with longer overall survival, whereas higher adjacent-lung clonality associated with shorter survival. Within adjacent lung there appeared a median around 57 of the top 100 tumor clones. Heterogeneity remains possible, as sequencing covered one tumor region only.

The CDR3 runs 14 residues. Losses at the gene ends were 6 bases for V and 4 bases for J; bases not matched to a gene: 9. Germline values: CDR1 SGDLS, CDR2 YYNGEE. The chain couples TRBV9 to TRBJ1-1; TRBD1 agrees at 7 bases. Sequences were derived from lung tumor tissue, sampled before any cancer treatment. This clonotype was sampled from a woman aged 35 to 70 with stage I squamous cell lung carcinoma. The CDR3 DNA sequence: TGTGCCAGCACTCGAACAACAGGGGCCACTGAAGCTTTCTTT. It specifies CASTRTTGATEAFF.